The source of this T cell receptor (beta chain) is a study of Graves' ophthalmopathy and Graves' hyperthyroidism. This clonotype has more than one count but fewer than ten. Its antigen is not known. V was pared by 5 bases and J by 3 bases, with 7 bases of the junction left unmatched. This CDR3 spans 15 amino acids. CDR1 and CDR2 from the germline V gene are MNHNS and SASEGT. RNA transcripts yielded amplified TCR beta CDR3 regions. HTBI primers primed a first-round RT-PCR, and a second-round multiplex PCR followed. TCRdb fed the multiplex PCR reads into MiXCR, producing one record per CDR3 protein. Of approximately 640,000 distinct CDR3 sequences listed, roughly two fifths are singletons. Where ophthalmopathy was present, donors had moderate-to-severe activity, CAS ≥3, NOSPECS ≥4 and duration under 3 months. Orbital computed tomography, thyroid ultrasound, TRAb, serum thyroxine and clinical symptoms formed the basis of diagnosis. PBMCs were isolated from an approximately 10 ml sample of fresh peripheral blood.

Findings and caveats of the study: Predictions made by the model for ophthalmopathy progression reached roughly 71% sensitivity and almost 75% specificity.

The sequence was collected from an adult man with Graves' ophthalmopathy. Specimen: peripheral blood. The chain employs TRBV6-1 and TRBJ2-7; TRBD2 matches 10 bases. The CDR3 here is CASSYEAGGNYEQYF. In nucleotides, the CDR3 is TGTGCCAGCAGTTACGAAGCGGGAGGGAACTACGAGCAGTACTTC.